The 5 T cell receptor beta chains below all came from one sample that was sequenced in a study of Ad26.COV2.S vaccination and SARS-CoV-2 variants. The repertoire was sequenced with immunoSEQ multiplex PCR; TCRdb's copy has only in-frame clones and lacks some. Of 510,000 or so clones in the sample, around nine tenths were seen once. Noted treatment: over 15 received Ad26.COV2.S at low or high dose, single or two shots; 5 received placebo; per-sample allocation not given. Specimen acquisition occurred on day 63 following the initial vaccine or placebo injection. The specimen was peripheral blood, collected in a trial of Ad26.COV2.S vaccine versus placebo. These receptor sequences come from a person aged 18 to 59 who received the Ad26.COV2.S COVID-19 vaccine or a placebo.

This chain joins TRBV4-1 and TRBJ2-1; TRBD1 might be the D (5 bases). Germline CDR1 is MGHRA and CDR2 is YSYEKL. V shed 1 base and J shed 10 bases, with 11 bases lying between them. The CDR3 runs 13 residues. The CDR3 coding sequence is TGCGCCAGCAGCCAAGGTCAGGGTACCGAGCAGTTCTTC. Translation gives CASSQGQGTEQFF.

A note on this clone: At the DNA level, this CDR3 is encoded by other sequences in the same sample as well. The rearrangement joins TRBV30 to TRBJ1-5; a weak D match, TRBD1 (6 bases). CDR1 and CDR2 (germline): GTSNPN, SVGIG (reference sequence). V dropped 0 bases and J dropped 6 bases, with 12 bases sitting between them. This CDR3 comprises 14 residues. CDR3 DNA sequence: TGTGCCTGGAGTGTTGGAGGAGGGGGTCAGCCCCAGCATTTT. The encoded protein is CAWSVGGGGQPQHF.

This clone has just one count. The chain has TRBV19 and TRBJ1-2; D may be TRBD1 (6 bases). The CDR3 length is 16 residues. Germline V CDR1 and CDR2: LNHDA, SQIVND (reference sequence). V was trimmed by 3 bases and J by 2 bases, leaving 16 bases between them. In DNA, the CDR3 is TGTGCCAGTAGTATCCTCACCGTACAGGGCAACTATGGCTACACCTTC. This encodes CASSILTVQGNYGYTF.

This rearrangement joins TRBV5-1 to TRBJ2-5; maybe TRBD2 (5 bases). The germline V and J ends were trimmed by 0 bases and 0 bases, with 15 bases remaining between them. Germline CDR1 SGHRS, CDR2 YFSETQ. This CDR3 is 17 amino acids long. The CDR3 nucleotides are TGCGCCAGCAGCTTGGGCCGGGGTATAGTTAACCAAGAGACCCAGTACTTC. Translating it yields CASSLGRGIVNQETQYF.

The chain carries TRBV24-1 and TRBJ2-3; 9 nucleotides match TRBD1. The ends lost 3 bases at V and 2 bases at J; junction bases unmatched: 2. CDR1 is KGHDR and CDR2 is SFDVKD in the germline V gene. The CDR3 extends over 15 amino acids. CDR3 DNA sequence: TGTGCCACCAGTGATCGGGACAGGGCCACAGATACGCAGTATTTT. It is translated as CATSDRDRATDTQYF.